This entry lists 24 T cell receptor beta chains sequenced from one sample in a study of cytomegalovirus exposure and HLA in healthy donors. PCR employed 60 Vbeta and 13 Jbeta primers. Using immunoSEQ multiplex PCR, the repertoire was profiled, and TCRdb retains in-frame clones only, with some absent. The sample includes roughly 34,000 clones. Sequencing was done on a sample of PBMCs. These receptors were taken from a woman in her forties in good health and CMV-seropositive.

The genes are TRBV27 and TRBJ1-2; the D gene is possibly TRBD1 (6 bases). Trimming took 3 bases from V and 7 from J, leaving 15 bases between them. This CDR3 has 14 amino acids. CDR1 is MNHEY and CDR2 is SMNVEV in the germline V gene (reference sequence). The CDR3 bases are TGTGCCAGCAGTTTTTCCAGCAGGGGTAGTGGCTACACCTTC. Translation: CASSFSSRGSGYTF.

The chain combines TRBV4-1 with TRBJ2-7; the match to TRBD2 covers 7 bases. Germline CDR1 is MGHRA and CDR2 is YSYEKL. Trimming at V came to 1 base and at J to 6 bases, leaving 6 bases not matched to a gene. The CDR3 extends over 14 amino acids. CDR3 coding DNA: TGCGCCAGCAGCCAAGGGGTCCTAGCGGTCGAGCAGTACTTC. It translates to CASSQGVLAVEQYF.

The chain employs TRBV7-9 and TRBJ1-2; 7 bases fit TRBD1. The CDR3 runs 13 residues. CDR1 and CDR2 (germline): SEHNR, FQNEAQ (reference sequence). J was trimmed by 7 bases and V by 5 bases; bases with no gene match: 7. The DNA of the CDR3 is TGTGCCAGCAGCGTACAGGGGTTGGGTGGCTACACCTTC. Its protein is CASSVQGLGGYTF. Variable domain in full (rest from reference TRBV7-9 and TRBJ1-2): DTGVSQNPRHKITKRGQNVTFRCDPISEHNRLYWYRQTLGQGPEFLTYFQNEAQLEKSRLLSDRFSAERPKGSFSTLEIQRTEQGDSAMYLCASSVQGLGGYTFGSGTRLTVV.

V gene TRBV6-1 combines with J gene TRBJ1-5; 11 nucleotides agree with TRBD1. J gave up 10 bases and V 3 bases, and 8 bases lay outside the gene matches. This CDR3 has 15 residues. Germline CDR1 MNHNS, CDR2 SASEGT. The CDR3 region has the DNA TGTGCCAGCAGTGAGTGGACAGGGGGCCGTCGACCCCAGCATTTT. Its translation is CASSEWTGGRRPQHF.

The V gene is TRBV30, the J gene TRBJ1-2, with D tentatively TRBD1 (5 bases). CDR3 size: 13 residues. Germline V gene sequence: CDR1 GTSNPN, CDR2 SVGIG (reference sequence). Trimming took off 6 bases at V and 4 bases at J, with 15 bases between the two ends. The CDR3 loop is CACTPQGVYGYTF. The DNA of the CDR3 is TGTGCCTGCACACCCCAGGGCGTCTATGGCTACACCTTC. Variable domain in full (rest from reference TRBV30 and TRBJ1-2): SQTIHQWPATLVQPVGSPLSLECTVEGTSNPNLYWYRQAAGRGLQLLFYSVGIGQISSEVPQNLSASRPQDRQFILSSKKLLLSDSGFYLCACTPQGVYGYTFGSGTRLTVV.

The chain couples TRBV28 to TRBJ1-6, with TRBD1 as a possible D gene (5 bases). CDR3 length: 13 amino acids. CDR1 and CDR2 from the germline V gene are MDHEN and SYDVKM. V shed 4 bases and J shed 11 bases, with 12 bases lying between them. The CDR3 loop reads CASSYFRDPPLHF. In DNA, the CDR3 is TGTGCCAGCAGTTATTTCAGGGATCCACCCCTCCACTTT.

Frequency places this clone as medium-sized. The chain carries TRBV5-4 and TRBJ2-7; possible D gene TRBD1, 7 bases. V was shortened by 4 bases and J by 7 bases, with 18 bases between the two germline ends. The CDR3 is made up of 14 amino acids. The germline CDR1 and CDR2 sequences are SGHNT and YYREEE (reference sequence). The CDR3 region has the DNA TGTGCCAGCAGCCGGCGGGACAGAGCTGGTGAGCAGTACTTC. This sequence encodes CASSRRDRAGEQYF.

As for this clone: One junction end disagrees with the germline gene, perhaps due to a read error. The genes are TRBV7-7 and TRBJ2-1; 7 bases align to TRBD2. Germline CDR1 reads SSHAT; CDR2 reads FNYEAQ (reference sequence). This CDR3 comprises 13 residues. The CDR3 is CASSFVAGSSPLF. The CDR3 nucleotides are TGTGCCAGCAGCTTCGTAGCGGGCTCCTCCCCGCTCTTC. Complete variable domain (other parts from reference TRBV7-7 and TRBJ2-1): GAGVSQSPRYKVTKRGQDVTLRCDPISSHATLYWYQQALGQGPEFLTYFNYEAQPDKSGLPSDRFSAERPEGSISTLTIQRTEQRDSAMYRCASSFVAGSSPLFGPGTRLTVL.

This chain links TRBV27 with TRBJ1-1; D not resolved. V lost 3 bases, J lost 1 base, and 6 bases lay in between. There are 13 residues in the CDR3. Looked up from germline, CDR1 is MNHEY and CDR2 is SMNVEV (reference sequence). CDR3 sequence: CASSFSGNTEAFF. CDR3 in DNA: TGTGCCAGCAGTTTCTCAGGGAACACTGAAGCTTTCTTT.

V usage is TRBV5-6 and J usage is TRBJ2-1; 10 bases fit TRBD2. Germline assignment: CDR1 SGHDT and CDR2 YYEEEE. J gave up 9 bases and V 4 bases, and 16 bases lay outside the gene matches. This CDR3 has 17 residues. The DNA of the CDR3 is TGTGCCAGCAGCCGGGGGCCTAGCGGGAGTTGGGCGGGTGAGCAGTTCTTC. This sequence encodes CASSRGPSGSWAGEQFF.

The rearrangement uses TRBV6-5 and TRBJ2-7; a possible D gene is TRBD2 (6 bases). The germline V and J ends were trimmed by 11 bases and 6 bases, with 17 bases remaining between them. The CDR3 totals 12 residues. Per the germline V gene, CDR1 is MNHEY and CDR2 is SVGAGI. The CDR3 DNA is TGTGCCGCGGGGACGCCGCGTCTCGAGCAGTACTTC. Encoded protein: CAAGTPRLEQYF.

CDR3 amino acids: CASSWGQRSAYEQYF. The CDR3 nucleotides are TGTGCCAGCAGTTGGGGACAGAGGAGCGCCTACGAGCAGTACTTC. This chain links TRBV6-5 with TRBJ2-7, with 7 bases aligning to TRBD1. CDR1 is MNHEY, CDR2 SVGAGI, per germline. J gave up 2 bases and V 4 bases, and 8 bases lay outside the gene matches. The CDR3 consists of 15 residues.

The CDR3 sequence is CASSQPGLAVTKNIQYF. Here the CDR3 DNA reads TGTGCCAGCAGCCAACCGGGACTAGCTGTAACCAAAAACATTCAGTACTTC. The V call is TRBV4-2, the J call TRBJ2-4, with 9 positions matching TRBD2. V shed 2 bases, J shed 2 bases, and the junction held 7 bases outside the gene matches. This CDR3 spans 17 amino acids. The germline V gene encodes CDR1 LGHNA and CDR2 YNFKEQ.

The CDR3 nucleotides read TGTGCCTGGAGTTTCAGGGGGCTTCAGCCCCAGCATTTT. Translating gives CAWSFRGLQPQHF. V and J are TRBV30 and TRBJ1-5; 8 bases fit TRBD1. J gave up 6 bases and V 2 bases, and 3 bases lay outside the gene matches. The CDR3 is 13 amino acids. Germline V gene lookup returns CDR1 GTSNPN and CDR2 SVGIG (reference sequence).

The rearrangement joins TRBV25-1 to TRBJ2-3; 14 bases are shared with TRBD2. V gave up 3 bases and J gave up 5 bases; unmatched junction bases: 1. Per germline, CDR1 MGHDK and CDR2 SYGVNS. CDR3 length: 15 amino acids. The CDR3 here is CASSDGLAGGDTQYF. Written as DNA, the CDR3 is TGTGCCAGCAGTGACGGACTAGCGGGAGGAGATACGCAGTATTTT.

As to this clone: The junction departs from germline at one end; a sequencing error may be responsible. The chain links TRBV7-9 to TRBJ1-2; D remains unclear. CDR1 is SEHNR and CDR2 is FQNEAQ in the germline V gene (reference sequence). The CDR3 length is 13 residues. Here the CDR3 DNA reads TGTGCCAGCAGCCCCCCAACTAAATATGGCTACACCTTC. Translating it yields CASSPPTKYGYTF.

This rearrangement joins TRBV5-6 to TRBJ2-7; TRBD1 matches at 9 bases. Trimming took 4 bases from V and 2 from J; bases not matched to a gene: 7. The length of the CDR3 is 15 residues. The germline V gene has CDR1 SGHDT and CDR2 YYEEEE. In nucleotides, the CDR3 is TGTGCCAGCAGCGGTCCGGGACAGGGCGCCTACGAGCAGTACTTC. It yields the protein CASSGPGQGAYEQYF. The full variable domain, its missing parts supplied by reference TRBV5-6 and TRBJ2-7, is DAGVTQSPTHLIKTRGQQVTLRCSPKSGHDTVSWYQQALGQGPQFIFQYYEEEERQRGNFPDRFSGHQFPNYSSELNVNALLLGDSALYLCASSGPGQGAYEQYFGPGTRLTVT.

This chain joins TRBV19 and TRBJ2-1; 7 bases fit TRBD1. V shed 4 bases and J 7 bases; nucleotides not matched to a gene: 13. The germline CDR1 and CDR2 sequences are LNHDA and SQIVND (reference sequence). This CDR3 spans 16 amino acids. The CDR3 DNA reads TGTGCCAGTAGTACCCCTTGGCAGGGGGATTTGAATGAGCAGTTCTTC. It is translated as CASSTPWQGDLNEQFF.

The chain recombines TRBV28 with TRBJ1-1; 9 positions match TRBD1. CDR3 length: 13 residues. Looked up from germline, CDR1 is MDHEN and CDR2 is SYDVKM. Trimming at V came to 10 bases and at J to 4 bases, leaving 7 bases not matched to a gene. The CDR3, as DNA: TGTGCCATCACAGGGACAGGGCGCACTGAAGCTTTCTTT. As protein: CAITGTGRTEAFF. The variable domain in full, with the rest retrieved from reference TRBV28 and TRBJ1-1, is DVKVTQSSRYLVKRTGEKVFLECVQDMDHENMFWYRQDPGLGLRLIYFSYDVKMKEKGDIPEGYSVSREKKERFSLILESASTNQTSMYLCAITGTGRTEAFFGQGTRLTVV.

This chain connects TRBV29-1 to TRBJ2-1, with TRBD2 identical over 10 bases. This CDR3 has 15 amino acids. Germline loops: CDR1 SQVTM, CDR2 ANQGSEA. The V gene end was trimmed by 0 bases and the J gene end by 8 bases; junction bases not matched to a gene: 7. The CDR3 loop is CSVEDLSSGSYEQFF. The DNA for the CDR3 is TGCAGCGTTGAAGATCTGTCTAGCGGGAGTTATGAGCAGTTCTTC.

This sequence joins TRBV10-2 and TRBJ2-2; TRBD2 aligns across 9 bases. Trimming removed 3 bases from V and 5 bases from J; junction bases left unmatched: 7. Germline values: CDR1 WSHSY, CDR2 SAAADI. This CDR3 spans 16 amino acids. Here the CDR3 reads CASSDRLAVLTGELFF. CDR3 DNA: TGCGCCAGCAGTGATAGACTAGCGGTCTTAACCGGGGAGCTGTTTTTT.

The chain couples TRBV6-1 to TRBJ2-2; possibly TRBD1 for D (5 bases). In germline, CDR1 is MNHNS, CDR2 SASEGT. CDR3 length: 13 amino acids. The germline V and J ends were trimmed by 7 bases and 2 bases, with 8 bases remaining between them. In DNA, the CDR3 is TGTGCCAGCACCAGGGTAAACACCGGGGAGCTGTTTTTT. It encodes CASTRVNTGELFF.

V is TRBV30 and J is TRBJ2-7, with 7 bases lining up with TRBD1. The CDR3 runs 12 residues. Germline V gene data show CDR1 as GTSNPN and CDR2 as SVGIG (reference sequence). V shed 4 bases, J shed 4 bases, and the junction held 4 bases outside the gene matches. CDR3 in DNA: TGTGCCTGGAACCAACAGGGGTACGAGCAGTACTTC. It codes for CAWNQQGYEQYF.

The rearrangement uses TRBV9 and TRBJ2-1, with 13 bases fitting TRBD2. CDR3 size: 15 residues. J lost 10 bases, V lost 1 base, and 5 bases had no gene match. The germline CDR1 and CDR2 sequences are SGDLS and YYNGEE. CDR3 nucleotide sequence: TGTGCCAGCAGCGTACCCGGGACTAGCGGGGCCGAGCAGTTCTTC. This translates into CASSVPGTSGAEQFF.